This T cell receptor beta chain was recovered during a study of CD8+ T cells in alopecia areata. The overall study: The tofacitinib course ran for 6 to 18 months and was followed by 6 months off drug.

Patients with alopecia areata provided lesional scalp punch biopsies as well as peripheral blood. Sequencing used cDNA as its template, made by extracting RNA and reverse transcribing it. Profiled with immunoSEQ multiplex PCR; TCRdb holds only in-frame clones, not every one. This table holds over 5,500 clones, about 55% found once. The trim removed 3 bases at V and 1 base at J, leaving 3 bases unmatched. CDR1 and CDR2 (germline): MNHNY, SVGAGI (reference sequence). The length of the CDR3 is 14 residues. The chain has TRBV6-6 and TRBJ2-7; 7 bases agree with TRBD2. The sequenced material came from skin. The receptor was isolated from a human donor with alopecia areata. CDR3 loop: CASSYTSASYEQYF. The CDR3 nucleotides are TGTGCCAGCAGTTATACTAGCGCGTCCTACGAGCAGTACTTC.